The clone carrying this T cell receptor beta chain was counted once. Both 60 Vbeta primers and 13 Jbeta primers went into the PCR. Here immunoSEQ multiplex PCR was the method, and the copy in TCRdb shows in-frame clones only, minus some. Of about 170,000 clones detected, around 84% appear once; the ten largest clones hold about 2.5%. With 5 bases clipped from V and 6 bases from J, the junction kept 5 bases outside the gene matches. Germline loops: CDR1 MNHEY, CDR2 SMNVEV (reference sequence). This CDR3 region has 15 residues. The sample is drawn from a study of cytomegalovirus exposure and HLA in healthy donors.

V usage is TRBV27 and J usage is TRBJ2-1; 12 bases agree with TRBD2. Sequencing was performed on PBMCs. The TCR comes from a man under 40 in good health and CMV-seropositive. As DNA, the CDR3 is TGTGCCAGCAGTGCCGGGACTAGCGGGCGCAATGAGCAGTTCTTC. Translated, it gives CASSAGTSGRNEQFF.